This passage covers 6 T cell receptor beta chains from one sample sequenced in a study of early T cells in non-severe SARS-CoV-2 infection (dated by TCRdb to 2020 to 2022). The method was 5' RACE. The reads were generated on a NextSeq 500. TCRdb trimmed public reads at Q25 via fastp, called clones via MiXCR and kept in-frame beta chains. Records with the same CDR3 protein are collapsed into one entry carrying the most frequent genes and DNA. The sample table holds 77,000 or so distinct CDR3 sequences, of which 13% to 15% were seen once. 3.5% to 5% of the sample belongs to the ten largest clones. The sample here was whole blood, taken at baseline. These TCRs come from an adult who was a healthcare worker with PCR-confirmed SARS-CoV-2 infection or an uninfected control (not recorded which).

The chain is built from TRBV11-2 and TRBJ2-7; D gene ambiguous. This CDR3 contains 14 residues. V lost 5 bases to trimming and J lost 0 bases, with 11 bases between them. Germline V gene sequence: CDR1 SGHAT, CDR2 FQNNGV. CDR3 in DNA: TGTGCCAGCAGCCTGAGCTCTCACTCCTACGAGCAGTACTTC. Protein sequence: CASSLSSHSYEQYF. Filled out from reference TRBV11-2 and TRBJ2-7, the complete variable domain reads EAGVAQSPRYKIIEKRQSVAFWCNPISGHATLYWYQQILGQGPKLLIQFQNNGVVDDSQLPKDRFSAERLKGVDSTLKIQPAKLEDSAVYLCASSLSSHSYEQYFGPGTRLTVT.

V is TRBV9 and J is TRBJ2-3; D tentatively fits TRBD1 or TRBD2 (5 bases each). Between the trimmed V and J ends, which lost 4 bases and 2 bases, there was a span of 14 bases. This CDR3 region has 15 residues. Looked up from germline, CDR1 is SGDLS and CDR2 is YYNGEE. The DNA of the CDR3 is TGTGCCAGCAGCCTCGACGGGGCGGACACAGATACGCAGTATTTT. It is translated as CASSLDGADTDTQYF.

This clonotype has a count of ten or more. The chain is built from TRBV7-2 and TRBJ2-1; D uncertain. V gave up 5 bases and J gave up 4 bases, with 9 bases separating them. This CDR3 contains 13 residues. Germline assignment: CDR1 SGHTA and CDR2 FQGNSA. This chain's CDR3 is CASSGSSYNEQFF. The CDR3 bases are TGTGCCAGCAGCGGCAGCTCATACAATGAGCAGTTCTTC. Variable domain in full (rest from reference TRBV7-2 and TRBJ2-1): GAGVSQSPSNKVTEKGKDVELRCDPISGHTALYWYRQSLGQGLEFLIYFQGNSAPDKSGLPSDRFSAERTGGSVSTLTIQRTQQEDSAVYLCASSGSSYNEQFFGPGTRLTVL.

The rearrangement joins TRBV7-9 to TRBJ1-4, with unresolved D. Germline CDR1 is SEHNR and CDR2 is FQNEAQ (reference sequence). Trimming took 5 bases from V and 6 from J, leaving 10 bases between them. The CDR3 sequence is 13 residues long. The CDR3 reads CASSLGQHEKLFF. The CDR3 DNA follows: TGTGCCAGCAGCCTCGGGCAGCATGAAAAACTGTTTTTT.

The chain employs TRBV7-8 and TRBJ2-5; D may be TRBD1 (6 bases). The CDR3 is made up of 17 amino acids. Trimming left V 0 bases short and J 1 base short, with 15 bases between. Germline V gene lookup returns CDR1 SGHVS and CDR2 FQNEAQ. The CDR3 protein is CASSLARGTAFQETQYF. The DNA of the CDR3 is TGTGCCAGCAGCTTAGCGAGGGGGACGGCGTTCCAAGAGACCCAGTACTTC.

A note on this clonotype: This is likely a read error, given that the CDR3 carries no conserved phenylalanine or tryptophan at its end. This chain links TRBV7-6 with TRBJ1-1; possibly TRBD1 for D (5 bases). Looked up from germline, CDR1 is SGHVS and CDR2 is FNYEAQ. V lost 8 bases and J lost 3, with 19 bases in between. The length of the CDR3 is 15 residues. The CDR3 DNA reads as TGTGCCAGCGCCGCCGACCTGGGGCGCGACACTGAAGCTTTCCTT. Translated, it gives CASAADLGRDTEAFL.